The rows below give T cell receptor beta chains drawn from one sample of a study. TCRdb reprocessed the 5' RACE reads via MiXCR and lists one record per CDR3 protein. This repertoire shows tens of thousands of distinct CDR3 sequences, about 28% found once; its top ten account for 3% to 4%. The sample comprised tumor-infiltrating memory CD4+ T cells sorted from the breast tumor. These receptors all stem from a female donor with breast cancer. CDR3s leave out the opening cysteine and the closing phenylalanine or tryptophan. The D gene is left open where the match is weak. Clone size, where shown, is once, few, many, or a class for clones that have expanded.

CDR3aa | d_gene | len | abundance | j_gene | v_gene
ASRIRTSSYNEKF | . | 13 | . | TRBJ2-1 | TRBV6-5
ASSLQGASYNEQF | TRBD1 | 13 | . | TRBJ2-1 | TRBV7-2
ATSDDDSGGAETQY | TRBD1 | 14 | . | TRBJ2-5 | TRBV24-1
SARTGGRNEQF | TRBD1 | 11 | few | TRBJ2-1 | TRBV20-1
ASSPGTSDGSEKLF | . | 14 | once | TRBJ1-4 | TRBV5-1
ASSPTSGRTDTQY | TRBD2 | 13 | . | TRBJ2-3 | TRBV7-2
ASSPWDGDSPLH | . | 12 | once | TRBJ1-6 | TRBV14
ASRPTGGTEAF | TRBD1 | 11 | . | TRBJ1-1 | TRBV7-2
ASSSQLRETQY | . | 11 | . | TRBJ2-5 | TRBV13
ASSQDKAQPQH | . | 11 | many | TRBJ1-5 | TRBV4-3
ASRPGGSHGQPQH | TRBD1 | 13 | few | TRBJ1-5 | TRBV5-1
RAVPRGQDERLSYGYT | . | 16 | few | TRBJ1-2 | TRBV20-1
SAGTGVFTDTQY | TRBD1 | 12 | . | TRBJ2-3 | TRBV20-1
ASSFRGDNEQF | . | 11 | . | TRBJ2-1 | TRBV7-9
ASRGQASNTEAF | TRBD1 | 12 | . | TRBJ1-1 | TRBV5-1
ASGESSLRETQY | . | 12 | . | TRBJ2-5 | TRBV6-1
ASSPLDSRSQPQH | . | 13 | many | TRBJ1-5 | TRBV5-1
ASSLGGGPTNYGYT | . | 14 | few | TRBJ1-2 | TRBV7-2
SARDRFGASGKGWSTEQF | TRBD2 | 18 | . | TRBJ2-1 | TRBV20-1
ASSTPGLLNEKLF | . | 13 | few | TRBJ1-4 | TRBV5-1
ASSDAVKNIQY | . | 11 | few | TRBJ2-4 | TRBV6-1
ASSLLGSGEQY | . | 11 | . | TRBJ2-7 | TRBV7-3
ASSLGNSPLH | . | 10 | . | TRBJ1-6 | TRBV7-8
ASSFSNGDSTF | TRBD1 | 11 | few | TRBJ1-1 | TRBV7-9
ASVNISNQPQH | . | 11 | few | TRBJ1-5 | TRBV6-2/TRBV6-3
ASSPGVGAGNQPQH | . | 14 | few | TRBJ1-5 | TRBV7-2